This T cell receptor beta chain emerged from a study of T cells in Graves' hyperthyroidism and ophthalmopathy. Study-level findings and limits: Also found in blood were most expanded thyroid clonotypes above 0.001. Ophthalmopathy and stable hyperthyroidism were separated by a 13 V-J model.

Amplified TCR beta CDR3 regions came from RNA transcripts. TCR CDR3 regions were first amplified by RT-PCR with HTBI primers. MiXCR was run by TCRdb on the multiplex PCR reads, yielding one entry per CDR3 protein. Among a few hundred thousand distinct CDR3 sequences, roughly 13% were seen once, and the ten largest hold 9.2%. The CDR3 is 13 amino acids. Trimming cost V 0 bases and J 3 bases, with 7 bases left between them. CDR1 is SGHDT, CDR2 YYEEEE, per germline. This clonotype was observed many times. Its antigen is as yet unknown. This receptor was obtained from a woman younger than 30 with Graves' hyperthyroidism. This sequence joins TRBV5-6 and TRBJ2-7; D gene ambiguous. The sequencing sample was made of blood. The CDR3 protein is CASSLETDYEQYF. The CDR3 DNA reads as TGTGCCAGCAGCTTGGAAACTGACTACGAGCAGTACTTC.